The 5 T cell receptor beta chains listed next were all sequenced from one sample in a study of T cell responses to AZD1222 COVID-19 vaccine. Sequencing used immunoSEQ multiplex PCR; TCRdb keeps in-frame clones, though not all of them. Among about 150,000 clones listed, roughly 87% were seen once. The sequencing here drew on peripheral blood, taken on day 0 of AZD1222 vaccination. All receptors come from an adult in good health.

The V call is TRBV7-9, the J call TRBJ2-3, with D possibly TRBD1 on 5 matching bases. V was clipped by 5 bases and J by 0 bases, with 15 bases between them. Germline CDR1 reads SEHNR; CDR2 reads FQNEAQ (reference sequence). The CDR3 covers 16 residues. CDR3 amino acids: CASSAPAQESTDTQYF. Written as DNA, the CDR3 is TGTGCCAGCAGCGCCCCAGCACAGGAAAGCACAGATACGCAGTATTTT. Filled out from reference TRBV7-9 and TRBJ2-3, the complete variable domain reads DTGVSQNPRHKITKRGQNVTFRCDPISEHNRLYWYRQTLGQGPEFLTYFQNEAQLEKSRLLSDRFSAERPKGSFSTLEIQRTEQGDSAMYLCASSAPAQESTDTQYFGPGTRLTVL.

The V call is TRBV5-8, the J call TRBJ2-7, with 8 bases lining up with TRBD1. This CDR3 is 13 amino acids long. The germline V gene encodes CDR1 SGHTS and CDR2 YDEGEE. With V trimmed by 5 bases and J by 5 bases, 6 bases remained unmatched. CDR3 bases: TGTGCCAGCAGACCTGGACAGGGTAACGAGCAGTACTTC. Protein product: CASRPGQGNEQYF.

The V gene is TRBV7-3, the J gene TRBJ2-1; the match to TRBD2 covers 12 bases. V was pared by 5 bases and J by 5 bases, with 4 bases of the junction left unmatched. Per germline, CDR1 SGHTA and CDR2 FQGTGA. The CDR3 is 15 residues long. The CDR3 region is CASSTGLAGHNEQFF. The DNA for the CDR3 is TGTGCCAGCAGCACCGGACTAGCGGGGCACAATGAGCAGTTCTTC.

This clone occurred a few times. The V call is TRBV7-2, the J call TRBJ1-6; no definite D call. This CDR3 has 15 residues. Germline V CDR1 and CDR2: SGHTA, FQGNSA. Between the trimmed V and J ends, which lost 3 bases and 0 bases, there was a span of 6 bases. CDR3 nucleotide sequence: TGTGCCAGCAGCTTTAAGGGCTCCTATAATTCACCCCTCCACTTT. This gives the protein CASSFKGSYNSPLHF. Combining the CDR3 with reference TRBV7-2 and TRBJ1-6 gives the whole variable domain GAGVSQSPSNKVTEKGKDVELRCDPISGHTALYWYRQSLGQGLEFLIYFQGNSAPDKSGLPSDRFSAERTGGSVSTLTIQRTQQEDSAVYLCASSFKGSYNSPLHFGNGTRLTVT.

The chain recombines TRBV6-5 with TRBJ1-1, with D unresolved. Deletions cut 1 base from V and 7 bases from J, with 13 bases between. Germline-derived CDR1 and CDR2 are MNHEY and SVGAGI. This CDR3 region has 14 residues. The CDR3 spells CASSYFPEGREAFF. CDR3 DNA sequence: TGTGCCAGCAGTTACTTTCCGGAGGGCCGTGAAGCTTTCTTT.